Shown below are 8 T cell receptor beta chains from a single sample sequenced in a study of cytomegalovirus exposure and HLA in healthy donors. The study ran its PCR with 60 Vbeta and 13 Jbeta primers. Clones were sequenced by immunoSEQ multiplex PCR, and TCRdb holds only the in-frame ones, with some missing. The profile shows 90,000 to 140,000 clones, around 63% of them singletons. The sequenced sample consisted of PBMCs. These receptors all stem from a man aged 25 to 40 in good health and CMV-seronegative.

This chain links TRBV9 with TRBJ2-2, with 12 bases that match TRBD1. Trimming at V came to 3 bases and at J to 1 base, leaving 10 bases not matched to a gene. The CDR3 is 19 residues long. CDR1 is SGDLS and CDR2 is YYNGEE in the germline V gene. The CDR3 sequence: CASSAEGGDRGRNTGELFF. In nucleotides, the CDR3 is TGTGCCAGCAGCGCAGAGGGGGGGGACAGGGGGCGGAACACCGGGGAGCTGTTTTTT.

The V and J genes are TRBV6-6 and TRBJ2-5; D may be TRBD2 (5 bases). The CDR3 consists of 15 residues. Per the germline V gene, CDR1 is MNHNY and CDR2 is SVGAGI (reference sequence). The V and J ends lost 2 bases and 11 bases respectively, with 21 bases between them. The CDR3 sequence: CASSYSAGPLREQYF. In nucleotides, the CDR3 is TGTGCCAGCAGTTACAGCGCCGGTCCTTTGAGGGAGCAGTACTTC.

V is TRBV7-9 and J is TRBJ2-1; maybe TRBD2 (5 bases). V lost 0 bases and J 0 bases, leaving 6 bases between the germline ends. This CDR3 is built from 15 residues. Per the germline V gene, CDR1 is SEHNR and CDR2 is FQNEAQ (reference sequence). The CDR3 DNA reads TGTGCCAGCAGCTTAGCAGGGAGCTCCTACAATGAGCAGTTCTTC. This sequence encodes CASSLAGSSYNEQFF.

The chain carries TRBV6-1 and TRBJ2-6; 8 nucleotides line up with TRBD1. V was pared by 1 base and J by 4 bases, with 3 bases of the junction left unmatched. Germline CDR1 is MNHNS and CDR2 is SASEGT. CDR3 length: 16 residues. Here the CDR3 DNA reads TGTGCCAGCAGTGAAGGGACAGGGTACGGGGCCAACGTCCTGACTTTC. Translating it yields CASSEGTGYGANVLTF.

CDR3 nucleotide sequence: TGTGCCACCAGCAGACTCGGGACAGGGCAGGAGACCCAGTACTTC. Protein: CATSRLGTGQETQYF. The chain combines TRBV15 with TRBJ2-5; 9 positions match TRBD1. The CDR3 covers 15 residues. Germline V gene sequence: CDR1 LNHNV, CDR2 YYDKDF (reference sequence). The V and J ends lost 2 bases and 5 bases, in that order; junction bases with no gene match: 6.

J is TRBJ1-1 and V is TRBV19; maybe TRBD1 (5 bases). CDR3 length: 13 residues. V lost 3 bases and J 6 bases, leaving 11 bases between the germline ends. Germline values: CDR1 LNHDA, CDR2 SQIVND (reference sequence). The chain's CDR3 is CASSIPGIPEAFF. DNA for the CDR3: TGTGCCAGTAGTATCCCAGGGATCCCTGAAGCTTTCTTT.

The chain joins TRBV9 to TRBJ1-3, with D perhaps matching TRBD1 (5 bases). Looked up from germline, CDR1 is SGDLS and CDR2 is YYNGEE. Deletions cut 0 bases from V and 4 bases from J, with 14 bases between. The CDR3 has 16 amino acids. CDR3 nucleotides: TGTGCCAGCAGCGTAGGCTCTTCCGCAGGGGGAAACACCATATATTTT. Its protein is CASSVGSSAGGNTIYF. The full variable domain, completed using reference TRBV9 and TRBJ1-3, is DSGVTQTPKHLITATGQRVTLRCSPRSGDLSVYWYQQSLDQGLQFLIQYYNGEERAKGNILERFSAQQFPDLHSELNLSSLELGDSALYFCASSVGSSAGGNTIYFGEGSWLTVV.

The V gene is TRBV27, the J gene TRBJ1-6; 7 positions match TRBD1. Germline V gene sequence: CDR1 MNHEY, CDR2 SMNVEV (reference sequence). This CDR3 region has 15 residues. V lost 2 bases to trimming and J lost 9 bases; unmatched junction nucleotides: 7. Here the CDR3 reads CASSLGQGGSSPLHF. The CDR3 DNA is TGTGCCAGCAGTTTAGGGCAGGGGGGAAGTTCACCCCTCCACTTT.